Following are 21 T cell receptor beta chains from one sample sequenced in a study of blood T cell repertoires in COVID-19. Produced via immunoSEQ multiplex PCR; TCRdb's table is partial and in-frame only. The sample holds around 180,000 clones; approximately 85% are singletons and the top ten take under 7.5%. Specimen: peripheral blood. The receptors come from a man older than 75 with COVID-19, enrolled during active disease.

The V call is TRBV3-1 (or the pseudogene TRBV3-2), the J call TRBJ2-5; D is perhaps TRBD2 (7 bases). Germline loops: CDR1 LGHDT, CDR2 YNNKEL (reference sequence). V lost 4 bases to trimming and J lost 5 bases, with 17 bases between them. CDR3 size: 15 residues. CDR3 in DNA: TGTGCCAGCAGCCCTCCGAGGGGGGGCCAGGAGACCCAGTACTTC. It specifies CASSPPRGGQETQYF.

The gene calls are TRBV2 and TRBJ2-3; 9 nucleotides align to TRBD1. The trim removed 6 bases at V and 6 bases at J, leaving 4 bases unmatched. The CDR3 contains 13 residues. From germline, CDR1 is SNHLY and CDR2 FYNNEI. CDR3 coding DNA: TGTGCCAGCAGCGTAGGACAGGGGGATACGCAGTATTTT. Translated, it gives CASSVGQGDTQYF.

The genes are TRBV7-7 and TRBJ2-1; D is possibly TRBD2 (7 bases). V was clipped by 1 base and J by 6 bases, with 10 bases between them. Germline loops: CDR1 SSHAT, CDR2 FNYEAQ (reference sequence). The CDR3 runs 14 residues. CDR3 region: CASSLEGGFNEQFF. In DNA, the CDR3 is TGTGCCAGCAGCTTAGAGGGGGGGTTCAATGAGCAGTTCTTC. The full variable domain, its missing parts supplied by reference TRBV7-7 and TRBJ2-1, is GAGVSQSPRYKVTKRGQDVTLRCDPISSHATLYWYQQALGQGPEFLTYFNYEAQPDKSGLPSDRFSAERPEGSISTLTIQRTEQRDSAMYRCASSLEGGFNEQFFGPGTRLTVL.

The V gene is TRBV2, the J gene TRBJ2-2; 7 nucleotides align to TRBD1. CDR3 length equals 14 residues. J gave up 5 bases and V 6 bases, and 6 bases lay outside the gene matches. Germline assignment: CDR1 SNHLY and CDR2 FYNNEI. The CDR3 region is CASRPTGQTGELFF. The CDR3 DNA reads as TGTGCCAGCAGGCCGACAGGGCAAACCGGGGAGCTGTTTTTT. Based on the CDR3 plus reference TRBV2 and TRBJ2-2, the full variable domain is EPEVTQTPSHQVTQMGQEVILRCVPISNHLYFYWYRQILGQKVEFLVSFYNNEISEKSEIFDDQFSVERPDGSNFTLKIRSTKLEDSAMYFCASRPTGQTGELFFGEGSRLTVL.

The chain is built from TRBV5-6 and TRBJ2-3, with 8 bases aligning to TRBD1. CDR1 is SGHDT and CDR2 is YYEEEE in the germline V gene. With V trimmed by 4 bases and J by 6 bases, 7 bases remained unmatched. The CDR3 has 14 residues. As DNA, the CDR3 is TGTGCCAGCAGCACCGGACAGGGTTCGGATACGCAGTATTTT. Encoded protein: CASSTGQGSDTQYF.

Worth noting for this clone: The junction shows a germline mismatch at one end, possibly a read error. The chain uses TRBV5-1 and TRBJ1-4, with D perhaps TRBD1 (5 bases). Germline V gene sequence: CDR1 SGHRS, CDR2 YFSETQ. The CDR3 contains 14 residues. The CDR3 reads CASSLLGTTEKLFF. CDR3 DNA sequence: TGCGCCAGCAGCCTTTTGGGGACTACTGAAAAACTGTTTTTT.

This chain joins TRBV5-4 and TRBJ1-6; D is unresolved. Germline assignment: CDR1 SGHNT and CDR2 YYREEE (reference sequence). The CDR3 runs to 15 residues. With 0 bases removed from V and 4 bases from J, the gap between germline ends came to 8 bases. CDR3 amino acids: CASSLGRDYNSPLHF. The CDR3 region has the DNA TGTGCCAGCAGCTTGGGACGGGATTATAATTCACCCCTCCACTTT.

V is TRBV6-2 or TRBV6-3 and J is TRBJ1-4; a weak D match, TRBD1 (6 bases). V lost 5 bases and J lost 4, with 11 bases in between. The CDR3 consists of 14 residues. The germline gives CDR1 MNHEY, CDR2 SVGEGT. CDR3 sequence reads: CASSPGQHNEKLFF. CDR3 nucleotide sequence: TGTGCCAGCAGTCCCGGACAGCATAATGAAAAACTGTTTTTT.

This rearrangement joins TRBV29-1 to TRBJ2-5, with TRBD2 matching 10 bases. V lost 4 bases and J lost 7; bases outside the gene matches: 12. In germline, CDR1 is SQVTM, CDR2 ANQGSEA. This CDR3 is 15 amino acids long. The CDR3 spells CSVGVASGGLGTQYF. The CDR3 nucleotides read TGCAGCGTTGGGGTGGCTAGCGGGGGTCTGGGGACCCAGTACTTC.

For the CDR3, the DNA is TGTGCCTGGAGGAACTTGGCGGGCAATCAGCCCCAGCATTTT. The encoded protein is CAWRNLAGNQPQHF. V is TRBV30 and J is TRBJ1-5, with D unclear. This CDR3 contains 14 residues. Trimming cost V 3 bases and J 2 bases, with 11 bases left between them. CDR1 and CDR2 from the germline V gene are GTSNPN and SVGIG (reference sequence).

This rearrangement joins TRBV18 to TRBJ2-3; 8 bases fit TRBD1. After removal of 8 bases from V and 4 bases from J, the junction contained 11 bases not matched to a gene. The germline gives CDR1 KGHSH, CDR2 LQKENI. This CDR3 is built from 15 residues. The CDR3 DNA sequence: TGTGCCAGCGATCCGACAGGGGAGGTGTCAGATACGCAGTATTTT. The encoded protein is CASDPTGEVSDTQYF.

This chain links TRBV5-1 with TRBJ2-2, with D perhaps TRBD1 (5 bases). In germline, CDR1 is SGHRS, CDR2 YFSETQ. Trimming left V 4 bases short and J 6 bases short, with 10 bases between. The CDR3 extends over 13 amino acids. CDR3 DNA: TGCGCCAGCAGCCCGGAAGGGGCCGGGGAGCTGTTTTTT. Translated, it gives CASSPEGAGELFF.

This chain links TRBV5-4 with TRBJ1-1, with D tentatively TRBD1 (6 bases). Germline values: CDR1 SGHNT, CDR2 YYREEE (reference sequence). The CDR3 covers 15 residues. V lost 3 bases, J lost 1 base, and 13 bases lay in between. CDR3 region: CASSSNRVRNTEAFF. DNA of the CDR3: TGTGCCAGCAGCTCGAACAGGGTTCGGAACACTGAAGCTTTCTTT.

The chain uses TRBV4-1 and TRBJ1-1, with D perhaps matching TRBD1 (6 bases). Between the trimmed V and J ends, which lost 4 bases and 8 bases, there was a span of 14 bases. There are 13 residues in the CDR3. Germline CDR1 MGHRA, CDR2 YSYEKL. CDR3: CASSRPADREAFF. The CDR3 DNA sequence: TGCGCCAGCAGCCGCCCCGCCGACAGGGAAGCTTTCTTT.

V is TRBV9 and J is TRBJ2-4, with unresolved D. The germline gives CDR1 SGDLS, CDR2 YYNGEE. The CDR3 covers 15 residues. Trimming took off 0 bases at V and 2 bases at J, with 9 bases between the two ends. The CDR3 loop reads CASSVGADSKNIQYF. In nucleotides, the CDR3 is TGTGCCAGCAGCGTAGGGGCAGATTCCAAAAACATTCAGTACTTC.

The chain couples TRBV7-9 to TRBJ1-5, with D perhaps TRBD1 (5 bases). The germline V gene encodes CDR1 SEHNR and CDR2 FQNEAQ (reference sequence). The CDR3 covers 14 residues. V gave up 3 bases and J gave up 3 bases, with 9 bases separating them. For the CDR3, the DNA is TGTGCCAGCAGCTTCCAGGGTCTCAATCAGCCCCAGCATTTT. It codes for CASSFQGLNQPQHF.

DNA for the CDR3: TGTGCCAGCAACCGAGCGGGGGGATACACCGGGGAGCTGTTTTTT. Its protein is CASNRAGGYTGELFF. The chain has TRBV3-1 (or the pseudogene TRBV3-2) and TRBJ2-2; the match to TRBD2 covers 9 bases. J lost 3 bases, V lost 7 bases, and 6 bases had no gene match. The CDR3 loop spans 15 amino acids. Per the germline V gene, CDR1 is LGHDT and CDR2 is YNNKEL (reference sequence).

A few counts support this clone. As DNA, the CDR3 is TGTGCCAGCAGCTCCAGACAGTTCTCTGGGGCCAACGTCCTGACTTTC. Its translation is CASSSRQFSGANVLTF. The chain recombines TRBV11-1 with TRBJ2-6, with D tentatively TRBD1 (5 bases). Trimming stripped 4 bases from V and 0 bases from J, with 10 bases between. CDR3 length: 16 amino acids. Germline V gives CDR1 SGHAT, CDR2 FQDESV (reference sequence).

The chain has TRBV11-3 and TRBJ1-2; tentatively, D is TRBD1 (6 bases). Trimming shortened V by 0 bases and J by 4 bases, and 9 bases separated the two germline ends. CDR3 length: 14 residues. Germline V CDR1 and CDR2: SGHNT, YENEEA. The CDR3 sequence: CASSLEGGGYGYTF. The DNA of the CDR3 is TGTGCCAGCAGCTTAGAAGGGGGTGGCTATGGCTACACCTTC. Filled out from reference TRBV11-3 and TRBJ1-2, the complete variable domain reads EAGVVQSPRYKIIEKKQPVAFWCNPISGHNTLYWYLQNLGQGPELLIRYENEEAVDDSQLPKDRFSAERLKGVDSTLKIQPAELGDSAVYLCASSLEGGGYGYTFGSGTRLTVV.

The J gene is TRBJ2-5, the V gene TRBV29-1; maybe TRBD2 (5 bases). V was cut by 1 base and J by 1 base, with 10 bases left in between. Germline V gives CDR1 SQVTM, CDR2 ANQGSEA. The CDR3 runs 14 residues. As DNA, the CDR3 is TGCAGCGTTGAAGGTCCGGGATTCCAAGAGACCCAGTACTTC. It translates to CSVEGPGFQETQYF.

The DNA for the CDR3 is TGTGCTAGTGGTTTGATCACAGGGGGCACTGAAGCTTTCTTT. Its translation is CASGLITGGTEAFF. The V call is TRBV12-5, the J call TRBJ1-1; 8 bases map to TRBD1. Germline values: CDR1 LGHNT, CDR2 FRNRAP. V shed 2 bases and J 4 bases; nucleotides not matched to a gene: 3. CDR3 length equals 14 residues.